This T cell receptor (beta chain) was found in a study of CD8+ T cells in alopecia areata. CDR3 length: 13 amino acids. V lost 0 bases to trimming and J lost 3 bases, with 6 bases between them. Germline CDR1 reads GTSNPN; CDR2 reads SVGIG (reference sequence). RNA extraction and reverse transcription yielded cDNA as sequencing template. The assay was immunoSEQ multiplex PCR, and TCRdb's table has in-frame clones only and misses some. The sample lists 75,000 to 100,000 clones, 40% to 55% occurring once. The receptor comes from a human donor with alopecia areata. The V gene is TRBV30, the J gene TRBJ1-5; possibly TRBD1 for D (5 bases). Input material: CD4+ T cells sorted from blood. The CDR3 DNA is TGTGCCTGGAGTGTCAGGGTCAATCAGCCCCAGCATTTT. This sequence encodes CAWSVRVNQPQHF.